The entry below gives a single T cell receptor (beta chain) sequence along with its context. The CDR3 runs 14 residues. V was clipped by 3 bases and J by 3 bases, with 12 bases between them. Germline CDR1 SGHKS, CDR2 YYEKEE (reference sequence). Profiled with immunoSEQ multiplex PCR; TCRdb holds only in-frame clones, not every one. The table shows tens of thousands of clones, with around 84% occurring only once. This sample is part of a study of technical replicates of blood from several donors. The sequence was collected from a human donor in good health. Some clones in this sample may be carry-over from other donors' samples. The sequencing sample was made of PBMCs. The chain recombines TRBV5-5 with TRBJ1-1; D may be TRBD1 (6 bases). The CDR3: CASSSQGIDTEAFF. The DNA of the CDR3 is TGTGCCAGCAGCTCCCAGGGGATTGACACTGAAGCTTTCTTT.